This is a list of T cell receptor beta chains from one sample in a study of graft-versus-host responses after intestinal transplantation. The method was immunoSEQ multiplex PCR; TCRdb's version includes in-frame clones alone and lacks a portion of them. The data contain 45,000 to 55,000 clones, about 89% of them singletons. The specimen comprised PBMCs, sampled approximately 660 days after intestinal transplant. The receptors come from a human patient who received an intestinal transplant, so some T cells may come from the graft donor. Both conserved end residues are part of each CDR3. Fields, in order: V gene, D gene, clone size, J gene, CDR3 DNA, CDR3 protein. D genes are given only for firm matches. Not every row has a clone size; where given, it reads once, few, many or a size class.

v_call: TRBV7-9
d_call: -
clone_size: -
j_call: TRBJ2-7
cdr3_nt: TGTGCCAGCAGCTTAGGACAGACAGCCTACGAGCAGTACTTC
cdr3_aa: CASSLGQTAYEQYF

v_call: TRBV5-1
d_call: -
clone_size: -
j_call: TRBJ1-1
cdr3_nt: TGCGCCAGCAGCTTTGCTGCCTTGGGACTAGTAAGAACTGAAGCTTTCTTT
cdr3_aa: CASSFAALGLVRTEAFF

v_call: TRBV15
d_call: -
clone_size: once
j_call: TRBJ2-1
cdr3_nt: TGTGCCACCAGCAGGGGCTTGGAGGTTTCATACAATGAGCAGTTCTTC
cdr3_aa: CATSRGLEVSYNEQFF

v_call: TRBV2
d_call: TRBD1
clone_size: -
j_call: TRBJ2-5
cdr3_nt: TGTGCCAGCAGTCCTATACGGACAGGTCTCTTTACAGCACACTCCGACCAAGAGACCCAGTACTTC
cdr3_aa: CASSPIRTGLFTAHSDQETQYF

v_call: TRBV20-1
d_call: -
clone_size: -
j_call: TRBJ1-2
cdr3_nt: TGCAGTGCGGCCGGGAACTATGGCTACACCTTC
cdr3_aa: CSAAGNYGYTF

v_call: TRBV5-1
d_call: -
clone_size: -
j_call: TRBJ2-3
cdr3_nt: TGCGCCAGCATGGAGTTCCTCTCCCCGGCTAAAGCTACGCAGTATTTT
cdr3_aa: CASMEFLSPAKATQYF

v_call: TRBV15
d_call: -
clone_size: -
j_call: TRBJ1-4
cdr3_nt: TGTGCCACCAGCAGGGGGGGGTTTAAGGGGCTGTTTTTT
cdr3_aa: CATSRGGFKGLFF

v_call: TRBV20-1
d_call: -
clone_size: -
j_call: TRBJ1-5
cdr3_nt: TGCAGTGCTAGAAGGGGTTGGCCCCAGCATTTT
cdr3_aa: CSARRGWPQHF

v_call: TRBV5-1
d_call: -
clone_size: -
j_call: TRBJ1-2
cdr3_nt: TGCGCCAGCAGCTTGGGCAGGGACGACGATGGCTACACCTTC
cdr3_aa: CASSLGRDDDGYTF

v_call: TRBV5-4
d_call: TRBD2
clone_size: -
j_call: TRBJ2-5
cdr3_nt: TGTGCCAGCAGCTTGCTAGCGGGGGGGCCAGAGACCCAGTACTTC
cdr3_aa: CASSLLAGGPETQYF

v_call: TRBV12-5
d_call: TRBD1
clone_size: -
j_call: TRBJ1-3
cdr3_nt: TGTGCTAGTGGTCGGGACAGGGGGCTTTCAGGAAACACCATATATTTT
cdr3_aa: CASGRDRGLSGNTIYF

v_call: TRBV11-1
d_call: -
clone_size: -
j_call: TRBJ2-7
cdr3_nt: TGTGCCAGCAGCTTAGTCGAGAGAGCCTACGAGCAGTACTTC
cdr3_aa: CASSLVERAYEQYF

v_call: TRBV18
d_call: TRBD2
clone_size: -
j_call: TRBJ2-1
cdr3_nt: TGTGCCAGCTCACGGATTATAGCGGGGGGGAACAATGAGCAGTTCTTC
cdr3_aa: CASSRIIAGGNNEQFF

v_call: TRBV11-1
d_call: -
clone_size: few
j_call: TRBJ2-7
cdr3_nt: TGTGCCAGCAGCTTAGATGGCGGTCACGAGCAGTACTTC
cdr3_aa: CASSLDGGHEQYF

v_call: TRBV14
d_call: -
clone_size: -
j_call: TRBJ1-2
cdr3_nt: TGTGCCAGCAGCCAAGATACGGTCTCTGGCTACACCTTC
cdr3_aa: CASSQDTVSGYTF

v_call: TRBV2
d_call: -
clone_size: -
j_call: TRBJ2-3
cdr3_nt: TGTGCCAGCGGTTGGGACATTGGCGGCACAGATACGCAGTATTTT
cdr3_aa: CASGWDIGGTDTQYF

v_call: TRBV9
d_call: TRBD2
clone_size: -
j_call: TRBJ2-5
cdr3_nt: TGTGCCAGCAGCTCAAGCGGGGGGGCGGAGACCCAGTACTTC
cdr3_aa: CASSSSGGAETQYF

v_call: TRBV5-1
d_call: TRBD2
clone_size: -
j_call: TRBJ2-5
cdr3_nt: TGCGCCAGCAGCTTGGAGCGGGGGTGGGGAGAGACCCAGTACTTC
cdr3_aa: CASSLERGWGETQYF

v_call: TRBV5-5
d_call: -
clone_size: -
j_call: TRBJ1-4
cdr3_nt: TGTGCCAGCAGCCCCCTTGAGGAAAAACTGTTTTTT
cdr3_aa: CASSPLEEKLFF

v_call: TRBV30
d_call: -
clone_size: -
j_call: TRBJ2-7
cdr3_nt: TGTGCCTGGAATTGGGCCGGAGCCTACGAGCAGTACTTC
cdr3_aa: CAWNWAGAYEQYF

v_call: TRBV5-1
d_call: TRBD1
clone_size: -
j_call: TRBJ2-2
cdr3_nt: TGCGCCAGCAGCTTGGGACAGGGATGGAACACCGGGGAGCTGTTTTTT
cdr3_aa: CASSLGQGWNTGELFF

v_call: TRBV5-5
d_call: -
clone_size: once
j_call: TRBJ1-2
cdr3_nt: TGTGCCAGCAGCCCAGGGTCGGGGGTTTATGGCTACACCTTC
cdr3_aa: CASSPGSGVYGYTF

v_call: TRBV2
d_call: -
clone_size: -
j_call: TRBJ2-7
cdr3_nt: TGTGCCAGCAGCCCCCTCTACGAGCAGTACTTC
cdr3_aa: CASSPLYEQYF

v_call: TRBV5-8
d_call: -
clone_size: -
j_call: TRBJ1-5
cdr3_nt: TGTGCCAGCAGCTTGGGTCAGTATAGCAATCAGCCCCAGCATTTT
cdr3_aa: CASSLGQYSNQPQHF

v_call: TRBV6-5
d_call: -
clone_size: -
j_call: TRBJ2-4
cdr3_nt: TGTGCCAGCAGTCCGGGTAGTGGCAAAAACATTCAGTACTTC
cdr3_aa: CASSPGSGKNIQYF

v_call: TRBV5-1
d_call: TRBD1
clone_size: -
j_call: TRBJ1-2
cdr3_nt: TGCGCCAGCAGCTTCGGACAGGGACGGTATGGCTACACCTTC
cdr3_aa: CASSFGQGRYGYTF

v_call: TRBV6-1
d_call: -
clone_size: -
j_call: TRBJ2-3
cdr3_nt: TGTGCCAGCAGTGGAGTTCCGGTTTTCCGCACAGATACGCAGTATTTT
cdr3_aa: CASSGVPVFRTDTQYF

v_call: TRBV5-6
d_call: -
clone_size: -
j_call: TRBJ2-7
cdr3_nt: TGTGCCAGCAGCTTGGGGTCAGTCCCCTACGAGCAGTACTTC
cdr3_aa: CASSLGSVPYEQYF

v_call: TRBV5-1
d_call: -
clone_size: -
j_call: TRBJ2-5
cdr3_nt: TGCGCCAGCAGCCTCGGGGGTTTCCAAGAGACCCAGTACTTC
cdr3_aa: CASSLGGFQETQYF

v_call: TRBV2
d_call: -
clone_size: -
j_call: TRBJ1-1
cdr3_nt: TGTGCCAGCAGTCCGAGCGGGAGGAACACTGAAGCTTTCTTT
cdr3_aa: CASSPSGRNTEAFF

v_call: TRBV7-9
d_call: TRBD1
clone_size: -
j_call: TRBJ2-2
cdr3_nt: TGTGCCAGCAGCTTATGGACAGGGAACACCGGGGAGCTGTTTTTT
cdr3_aa: CASSLWTGNTGELFF